What follows are 9 T cell receptor beta chains derived from one specimen sequenced in a study of cytomegalovirus exposure and HLA in healthy donors. Clones were sequenced by immunoSEQ multiplex PCR, and TCRdb holds only the in-frame ones, with some missing. The table shows approximately 140,000 clones, with approximately 86% occurring only once. The sequenced sample consisted of PBMCs. These receptors were obtained from a man in his late teens or twenties in good health and CMV-seropositive.

The chain combines TRBV10-1 with TRBJ2-2; D might be TRBD2 (7 bases). V lost 2 bases and J 5 bases, leaving 15 bases between the germline ends. The CDR3 sequence is 16 residues long. The germline gives CDR1 WNHNN, CDR2 SYGVQD (reference sequence). In DNA, the CDR3 is TGCGCCAGCAGTGAGCCGGGGGCTAGCGGAACCGGGGAGCTGTTTTTT. Its protein product is CASSEPGASGTGELFF.

V usage is TRBV9 and J usage is TRBJ2-2; D gene unclear. Trimming shortened V by 0 bases and J by 0 bases, and 6 bases separated the two germline ends. The germline CDR1 and CDR2 sequences are SGDLS and YYNGEE. This CDR3 region has 15 residues. The CDR3 DNA is TGTGCCAGCAGCGTAGGAGGTACGAACACCGGGGAGCTGTTTTTT. Its protein product is CASSVGGTNTGELFF.

V is TRBV21-1 and J is TRBJ2-1; TRBD2 is the table's D call and was not checked against the DNA. TRBV21-1 is reported as a pseudogene. The CDR3 consists of 21 residues. CDR3 amino acids: CASMGLGGWPGSSCGANEQFF. The CDR3 region has the DNA TGTGCCAGCATGGGACTAGGGGGTTGGCCCGGAAGTTCCTGTGGGGCGAATGAGCAGTTCTTC.

The chain couples TRBV2 to TRBJ2-5; the match to TRBD1 covers 7 bases. The CDR3 totals 15 residues. The J segment lost 2 bases and the V segment lost 4 bases, leaving 7 bases of the junction unmatched. Germline lookup yields CDR1 SNHLY and CDR2 FYNNEI. CDR3 loop: CASSVEGAIQETQYF. CDR3 coding DNA: TGTGCCAGCAGTGTAGAGGGGGCCATACAAGAGACCCAGTACTTC.

The chain joins TRBV19 to TRBJ1-4, with no clear D. The CDR3 runs 13 residues. Germline CDR1 and CDR2: LNHDA and SQIVND (reference sequence). Trimming stripped 8 bases from V and 7 bases from J, with 14 bases between. The CDR3 region has the DNA TGTGCCAGTGGCCCCCTCCCCTTTGAAAAACTGTTTTTT. Protein: CASGPLPFEKLFF.

V is TRBV7-9 and J is TRBJ2-5, with a weak D call TRBD2 (5 bases). The V end was cut by 5 bases, the J end by 5 bases, with 12 bases between. Germline CDR1 is SEHNR and CDR2 is FQNEAQ (reference sequence). The CDR3 has 13 amino acids. The CDR3 here is CASSKASWETQYF. In DNA form, the CDR3 reads TGTGCCAGCAGCAAGGCTAGCTGGGAGACCCAGTACTTC.

The V gene is TRBV2, the J gene TRBJ1-1, with TRBD1 matching over 9 bases. Looked up from germline, CDR1 is SNHLY and CDR2 is FYNNEI. The V segment lost 5 bases and the J segment 5 bases; nucleotides outside the gene matches: 9. CDR3 length: 15 residues. This CDR3 is CASSKQTGGGTEAFF. CDR3 nucleotides: TGTGCCAGCAGTAAACAGACAGGGGGGGGAACTGAAGCTTTCTTT. The whole variable domain, remainder taken from reference TRBV2 and TRBJ1-1, is EPEVTQTPSHQVTQMGQEVILRCVPISNHLYFYWYRQILGQKVEFLVSFYNNEISEKSEIFDDQFSVERPDGSNFTLKIRSTKLEDSAMYFCASSKQTGGGTEAFFGQGTRLTVV.

The V and J genes are TRBV19 and TRBJ1-2, with TRBD1 as a possible D gene (5 bases). V was clipped by 2 bases and J by 5 bases, with 6 bases between them. Germline-derived CDR1 and CDR2 are LNHDA and SQIVND (reference sequence). The CDR3 runs 12 residues. The CDR3 protein is CASSISGYGYTF. DNA for the CDR3: TGTGCCAGTAGTATATCAGGGTATGGCTACACCTTC.

The chain employs TRBV18 and TRBJ2-1; D might be TRBD2 (5 bases). Trimming removed 1 base from V and 7 bases from J, with 20 bases in between. Germline V gene sequence: CDR1 KGHSH, CDR2 LQKENI. The CDR3 length is 17 residues. The CDR3 sequence: CASSPRVRPSGLNEQFF. CDR3 nucleotide sequence: TGTGCCAGCTCACCACGAGTTAGGCCCTCGGGGTTGAATGAGCAGTTCTTC.